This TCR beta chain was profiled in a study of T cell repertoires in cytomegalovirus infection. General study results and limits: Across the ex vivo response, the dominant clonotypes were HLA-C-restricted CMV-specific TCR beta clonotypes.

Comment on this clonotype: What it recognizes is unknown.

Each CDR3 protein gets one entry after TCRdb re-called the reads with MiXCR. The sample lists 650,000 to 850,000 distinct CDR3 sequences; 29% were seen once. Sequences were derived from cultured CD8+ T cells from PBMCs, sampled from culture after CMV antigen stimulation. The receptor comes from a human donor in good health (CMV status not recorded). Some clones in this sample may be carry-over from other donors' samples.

In nucleotides, the CDR3 is TGTGCCAGCAGCTTAATCGTCCCAGGAGCATATTCGAACTATGGCTACACCTTC. Protein: CASSLIVPGAYSNYGYTF. The gene calls are TRBV7-9 and TRBJ1-2; D gene ambiguous. The V gene's germline CDR1 is SEHNR and CDR2 FQNEAQ (reference sequence). V lost 2 bases and J lost 2, with 21 bases in between. This CDR3 contains 18 residues.